Detailed here is one TCR beta chain. Its antigen specificity is not known. No qualities accompany the bases; no much larger clone lies one base away. The library relied on the immunoSEQ multiplex PCR assay. The immuneACCESS repertoire file appears here via TCRdb, limited to in-frame rearrangements. These files lack a portion of the clones; in checked studies, under half of the deficit traces to unresolved V genes, and the cause of the others is not known. Present in this sample are about 28,000 clones, around 92% of which were seen just once. The top ten hold 12% of the sample. The record originates from a study of control samples from healthy donors and cancer patients (dated by TCRdb to about 2020). From the germline V gene (reference sequence), CDR1 is LNHDA and CDR2 is SQIVND. Taken from cysteine to phenylalanine, the CDR3 has 14 residues. The read is trimmed to its CDR3 DNA, 42 bases read in frame from base 1. Trimming at the junction amounts to 7 bases on V and 2 bases on J, and the germline ends lie 12 bases apart.

The V and J genes are TRBV19 and TRBJ1-3; TRBD1 is a possible D gene, resting on 5 matching bases. The TCR was taken from a man between 50 and 59 years old with lung cancer. The sequenced sample was PBMCs. The sequenced DNA is TGTGCCAGTACCCCCTCGGGGGCTGGAAACACCATATATTTT. It is translated as CASTPSGAGNTIYF. The entire variable domain, with the stretches around the CDR3 drawn from the reference TRBV19 and TRBJ1-3 proteins, is DGGITQSPKYLFRKEGQNVTLSCEQNLNHDAMYWYRQDPGQGLRLIYYSQIVNDFQKGDIAEGYSVSREKKESFPLTVTSAQKNPTAFYLCASTPSGAGNTIYFGEGSWLTVV.